This passage covers 6 T cell receptor beta chains from one sample sequenced in a study of blood T cell repertoires in COVID-19. TCRdb's copy holds only in-frame clones and misses some; the assay was immunoSEQ multiplex PCR. The repertoire consists of roughly 50,000 clones, with roughly 78% occurring once and the leading ten covering about 3%. The source material was peripheral blood. The receptors stem from a man aged 60 to 75 with acute or convalescent COVID-19.

The J gene is TRBJ1-2, the V gene TRBV5-5; D is uncertain. The V gene lost 4 bases and the J gene lost 4 bases, with 8 bases spanning the gap. The CDR3 has 12 residues. Germline V gene data show CDR1 as SGHKS and CDR2 as YYEKEE (reference sequence). The CDR3 reads CASSPYLYGYTF. CDR3 nucleotide sequence: TGTGCCAGCAGCCCCTACCTCTATGGCTACACCTTC. The full variable domain, its missing parts supplied by reference TRBV5-5 and TRBJ1-2, is DAGVTQSPTHLIKTRGQQVTLRCSPISGHKSVSWYQQVLGQGPQFIFQYYEKEERGRGNFPDRFSARQFPNYSSELNVNALLLGDSALYLCASSPYLYGYTFGSGTRLTVV.

The chain combines TRBV29-1 with TRBJ2-5, with 7 bases fitting TRBD2. V trimming: 6 bases; J trimming: 1 base; junction bases outside the gene matches: 11. CDR3 length: 15 amino acids. Germline V lookup: CDR1 SQVTM, CDR2 ANQGSEA. The CDR3 is CSVGGLETIQETQYF. The CDR3 DNA follows: TGCAGCGTGGGAGGACTAGAAACCATCCAAGAGACCCAGTACTTC.

V usage is TRBV18 and J usage is TRBJ2-7; 8 bases are shared with TRBD1. Germline-derived CDR1 and CDR2 are KGHSH and LQKENI. The CDR3 totals 15 residues. V was clipped by 5 bases and J by 2 bases; unmatched bases: 8. The CDR3 DNA sequence: TGTGCCAGCTCAGGATCAGGGGACAGGACCTACGAGCAGTACTTC. It encodes CASSGSGDRTYEQYF.

The genes are TRBV18 and TRBJ1-4; 9 nucleotides match TRBD1. From germline, CDR1 is KGHSH and CDR2 LQKENI. The CDR3 totals 15 residues. J lost 8 bases, V lost 5 bases, and 9 bases had no gene match. The CDR3 loop reads CASSKAGTGNEKLFF. CDR3 coding DNA: TGTGCCAGCTCAAAAGCCGGGACAGGGAACGAAAAACTGTTTTTT.

The genes are TRBV10-1 and TRBJ1-5; the D gene is possibly TRBD1 (5 bases). This CDR3 contains 18 residues. Trimming pared 6 bases from V and 5 bases from J, leaving 26 bases between. CDR1 is WNHNN, CDR2 SYGVQD, per germline (reference sequence). CDR3 sequence reads: CASRGGWSIGSPHQPQHF. The CDR3 DNA is TGCGCCAGCAGGGGGGGGTGGAGCATAGGATCCCCACATCAGCCCCAGCATTTT.

The CDR3 loop is CASSQGVSGRARETQYF. The CDR3 DNA sequence: TGTGCCAGCAGCCAAGGGGTTAGCGGGAGGGCCAGGGAGACCCAGTACTTC. The V gene is TRBV3-1 (or the pseudogene TRBV3-2), the J gene TRBJ2-5; 11 bases fit TRBD2. The V segment lost 1 base and the J segment 5 bases; nucleotides outside the gene matches: 9. The CDR3 runs to 17 residues. Germline V gene data show CDR1 as LGHDT and CDR2 as YNNKEL (reference sequence).